Listed below are T cell receptor beta chains from one sample, sequenced in a study of shared clonotypes between healthy human individuals. The table came from immunoSEQ multiplex PCR; TCRdb's copy has only in-frame clones and leaves some out. Of about 980,000 clones in the sample, 76% were seen once. What was sequenced was memory CD4+ T cells sorted from blood. Source of these receptors: a young man in good health. CDR3s include the opening cysteine and the closing phenylalanine or tryptophan. The size field is filled for only some rows; it gives once, few, many or a size class.

abundance	v_gene	CDR3aa
NA	TRBV2	CASSDSTGPQHF
NA	TRBV6-5	CASIVPPKNIQYF
NA	TRBV11-2	CASSLGGTYEQYF
few	TRBV29-1	CSVTLSYEQYF
NA	TRBV7-6	CASSQRPSDQPQHF
NA	TRBV28	CASSPGLF
NA	TRBV11-2	CASSFALQETQYF
NA	TRBV11-3	CASSSSAVGTSNNEQYF
NA	TRBV7-2	CASSLDRGRHEQYF
many	TRBV6-6	CASSIPRGMDNQPQHF
NA	TRBV19	CASSPSVVSYEQYF
many	TRBV7-8	CASRPRWQAQETQYF
NA	TRBV28	CASSLAWLNTEAFF
NA	TRBV5-6	CASSSLGRGYNSPLHF
NA	TRBV6-5	CASSYGFAGGYNEQFF
NA	TRBV11-2	CASSFGAVNTEAFF
NA	TRBV29-1	CSVGRQGGEETQYF
NA	TRBV28	CASNPTGPNEKLFF
once	TRBV4-3	CASSQALAVGEQYF
NA	TRBV28	CASGAGTNEKLFF
NA	TRBV19	CASSHRQGSGANVLTF
NA	TRBV9	CASSARQGQETQYF
NA	TRBV2	CASTGSPSQPQHF
NA	TRBV19	CASGIPGQGLGTEAFF
NA	TRBV6-5	CASTGQRPPDTQYF
NA	TRBV5-1	CASTPSEGTWTEAFF
NA	TRBV27	CASSLRTGGDGYTF
few	TRBV1	CTSSQEDRGNYGYTF
once	TRBV1	CTSSLRTKWSYNEQFF
NA	TRBV7-6	CASSSKAPGVLGEKLFF
NA	TRBV7-9	CASSLDAFGEQYF
NA	TRBV5-4	CASSSTVSGNTIYF
NA	TRBV16	CASSRGGTGNQPQHF
NA	TRBV10-3	CATTGEAAYNEQFF
NA	TRBV2	CASSELGMGEETQYF
NA	TRBV11-2	CASSLEVAGGPNNEQFF
NA	TRBV6-5	CASSYDRDYGYTF
NA	TRBV29-1	CSVEDRSSGGQYF